This TCR beta chain is from a study of blood T cell repertoires in COVID-19. Researchers sorted participants into cohorts using their self-reported clinical history. Symptom resolution, clearance, or two negative PCRs marked donors in Cohort 3 as recovered. V trimming: 7 bases; J trimming: 8 bases; junction bases outside the gene matches: 10. CDR1 and CDR2 from the germline V gene are MNHEY and SVGEGT. The length of the CDR3 is 14 residues. In the source study's methods: Nucleated cell number was recorded as an estimate derived from reference gene primer amplification. Some clones are missing from TCRdb's copy, which holds only in-frame ones; the method was immunoSEQ multiplex PCR. The V and J calls and clone size were taken over from that table, and D and trimming were inferred from the DNA. The sample includes a few hundred thousand clones, 87% of them seen just once.

This rearrangement joins TRBV6-2 or TRBV6-3 to TRBJ1-4; TRBD1 matches 7 bases. The clonotype was recovered from a woman aged 18-35 years who had recovered from COVID-19. The sample taken for sequencing was PBMCs or T cells enriched from blood (not recorded which). Here the CDR3 reads CASTPGAGGEKLFF. As DNA, the CDR3 is TGTGCCAGCACCCCCGGGGCAGGGGGAGAAAAACTGTTTTTT.